The rows below give T cell receptor beta chains drawn from one sample of a study of blood T cell repertoires in COVID-19. Some clones are missing from TCRdb's copy, which holds only in-frame ones; the method was immunoSEQ multiplex PCR. The sample carries approximately 99,000 clones, approximately 88% recorded once. What was sequenced was peripheral blood. These receptors all come from a human donor in a cohort sampled during active COVID-19. The CDR3 runs from the conserved cysteine through the conserved F or W. Fields, in order: CDR3 protein, CDR3 DNA, D gene, V gene, clone size, J gene. D genes are given only for firm matches. Only part of the rows carry a size: once, few, many, or a class if the clone is expanded.

CDR3: CASSLVDFRTVLTEAFF; DNA: TGTGCCAGCAGCTTAGTGGACTTTCGGACAGTCCTCACTGAAGCTTTCTTT; D: -; V: TRBV7-2; size: -; J: TRBJ1-1
CDR3: CASSLSGQGNTGELFF; DNA: TGTGCCAGCAGCCTTTCGGGACAGGGAAACACCGGGGAGCTGTTTTTT; D: TRBD1; V: TRBV11-2; size: few; J: TRBJ2-2
CDR3: CASSPQDRGHTGELFF; DNA: TGTGCCAGCTCACCACAGGACAGGGGACACACCGGGGAGCTGTTTTTT; D: TRBD1; V: TRBV18; size: -; J: TRBJ2-2
CDR3: CASSRGANTEAFF; DNA: TGTGCCAGCAGTAGGGGCGCGAACACTGAAGCTTTCTTT; D: -; V: TRBV12-3/TRBV12-4; size: -; J: TRBJ1-1
CDR3: CASSGNRGPYEQYF; DNA: TGCGCCAGCAGCGGAAACAGGGGTCCCTACGAGCAGTACTTC; D: TRBD1; V: TRBV5-1; size: -; J: TRBJ2-7
CDR3: CASSNQASGREQYF; DNA: TGTGCCAGTAGTAACCAAGCCTCGGGGAGGGAGCAGTACTTC; D: -; V: TRBV19; size: once; J: TRBJ2-7
CDR3: CASSIVASGRNEQFF; DNA: TGTGCCAGTAGTATAGTGGCTAGCGGGAGAAATGAGCAGTTCTTC; D: TRBD2; V: TRBV19; size: once; J: TRBJ2-1
CDR3: CASRGDNSYEQYF; DNA: TGCGCCAGCAGGGGGGACAACTCCTACGAGCAGTACTTC; D: -; V: TRBV10-2; size: -; J: TRBJ2-7
CDR3: CASSLPGLSSKQYF; DNA: TGTGCCAGCAGCTTGCCAGGACTGTCCTCCAAGCAGTACTTC; D: -; V: TRBV7-2; size: -; J: TRBJ2-7
CDR3: CASRRQGASTNEKLFF; DNA: TGTGCCAGCAGGCGACAGGGGGCATCGACTAATGAAAAACTGTTTTTT; D: TRBD1; V: TRBV6-6; size: -; J: TRBJ1-4
CDR3: CASSPRRPEADTQYF; DNA: TGTGCCAGCAGTCCCCGCAGACCGGAGGCAGATACGCAGTATTTT; D: -; V: TRBV6-5; size: -; J: TRBJ2-3
CDR3: CSVTGLNTEAFF; DNA: TGCAGCGTGACAGGTCTGAACACTGAAGCTTTCTTT; D: -; V: TRBV29-1; size: once; J: TRBJ1-1
CDR3: CASSLANRGTSTNEKLFF; DNA: TGTGCCAGCAGCTTGGCTAACAGGGGAACTTCTACTAATGAAAAACTGTTTTTT; D: TRBD1; V: TRBV5-6; size: -; J: TRBJ1-4
CDR3: CASSPLQGASGTDTQYF; DNA: TGTGCCAGTAGCCCCTTACAGGGGGCGTCGGGCACAGATACGCAGTATTTT; D: TRBD1; V: TRBV19; size: -; J: TRBJ2-3
CDR3: CASSLEQAGDEQFF; DNA: TGCGCCAGCAGCTTGGAACAGGCTGGCGATGAGCAGTTCTTC; D: -; V: TRBV5-1; size: -; J: TRBJ2-1
CDR3: CASSIKGANTEAFF; DNA: TGTGCCAGTAGTATCAAGGGGGCGAACACTGAAGCTTTCTTT; D: TRBD1; V: TRBV19; size: -; J: TRBJ1-1
CDR3: CASSHRTGEGITDTQYF; DNA: TGTGCCAGCAGCCACCGGACAGGTGAGGGGATCACAGATACGCAGTATTTT; D: TRBD1; V: TRBV3-1/TRBV3-2; size: -; J: TRBJ2-3
CDR3: CASSPTTGIYEQYF; DNA: TGTGCCAGCAGCCCAACGACAGGGATCTACGAGCAGTACTTC; D: TRBD1; V: TRBV11-2; size: -; J: TRBJ2-7
CDR3: CASSGSQGNQPQHF; DNA: TGCGCCAGCAGCGGGTCGCAGGGGAATCAGCCCCAGCATTTT; D: -; V: TRBV10-2; size: -; J: TRBJ1-5
CDR3: CASSRGGAGDTQYF; DNA: TGTGCCAGTAGTAGGGGGGGGGCAGGAGATACGCAGTATTTT; D: -; V: TRBV19; size: once; J: TRBJ2-3
CDR3: CASSFLQGGPEAFF; DNA: TGTGCCAGCAGTTTCCTACAGGGGGGACCTGAAGCTTTCTTT; D: TRBD1; V: TRBV6-5; size: -; J: TRBJ1-1
CDR3: CASSLEGGPDEQYF; DNA: TGCGCCAGCAGCTTGGAAGGAGGGCCGGACGAGCAGTACTTC; D: -; V: TRBV5-1; size: -; J: TRBJ2-7
CDR3: CASSKAGAYEQYF; DNA: TGTGCCAGTAGCAAAGCGGGAGCTTACGAGCAGTACTTC; D: TRBD2; V: TRBV19; size: -; J: TRBJ2-7
CDR3: CASSLATGPGQPQHF; DNA: TGTGCCAGCAGCTTAGCGACAGGGCCGGGGCAGCCCCAGCATTTT; D: TRBD1; V: TRBV7-9; size: few; J: TRBJ1-5
CDR3: CASSPGRHTDTQYF; DNA: TGTGCCAGCAGCCCGGGGAGGCACACAGATACGCAGTATTTT; D: -; V: TRBV7-8; size: -; J: TRBJ2-3
CDR3: CASSLEQGTQPQHF; DNA: TGTGCCAGCAGCTTGGAACAGGGGACTCAGCCCCAGCATTTT; D: TRBD1; V: TRBV5-5; size: -; J: TRBJ1-5
CDR3: CASSRTGGPGANVLTF; DNA: TGCGCCAGCAGCCGGACAGGGGGACCTGGGGCCAACGTCCTGACTTTC; D: TRBD1; V: TRBV5-1; size: -; J: TRBJ2-6
CDR3: CASSVERGRGNTGELFF; DNA: TGTGCCAGCAGCGTAGAACGCGGGAGGGGGAACACCGGGGAGCTGTTTTTT; D: TRBD2; V: TRBV9; size: -; J: TRBJ2-2
CDR3: CASSLFGGSGNTIYF; DNA: TGTGCCAGCAGCTTGTTCGGGGGCTCTGGAAACACCATATATTTT; D: -; V: TRBV5-6; size: -; J: TRBJ1-3
CDR3: CASSIVWGVNQPQHF; DNA: TGTGCCAGTAGTATTGTTTGGGGGGTTAATCAGCCCCAGCATTTT; D: -; V: TRBV19; size: -; J: TRBJ1-5
CDR3: CASSDVPGYSPLHF; DNA: TGTGCCAGCAGTGATGTTCCAGGATATTCACCCCTCCACTTT; D: -; V: TRBV6-1; size: -; J: TRBJ1-6
CDR3: CASNQLGLVSYEQYF; DNA: TGTGCCAGCAACCAACTGGGACTAGTCTCCTACGAGCAGTACTTC; D: TRBD2; V: TRBV3-1/TRBV3-2; size: -; J: TRBJ2-7
CDR3: CASKEREDSYEQYF; DNA: TGTGCCAGCAAGGAGCGGGAGGACTCCTACGAGCAGTACTTC; D: TRBD2; V: TRBV2; size: -; J: TRBJ2-7
CDR3: CASSPPSDREQYF; DNA: TGTGCCAGCTCACCACCCTCTGACAGAGAGCAGTACTTC; D: -; V: TRBV18; size: -; J: TRBJ2-7
CDR3: CASSSPRTSGEVNEQFF; DNA: TGTGCCAGCAGCTCACCCCGGACTAGCGGGGAGGTAAATGAGCAGTTCTTC; D: TRBD2; V: TRBV11-2; size: -; J: TRBJ2-1
CDR3: CASSTSGNFNEQFF; DNA: TGTGCCAGCAGTACTAGCGGGAATTTCAATGAGCAGTTCTTC; D: TRBD2; V: TRBV6-5; size: -; J: TRBJ2-1
CDR3: CASSAELAGGTSIITDTQYF; DNA: TGTGCCAGCAGTGCCGAACTAGCGGGAGGAACCTCTATCATCACAGATACGCAGTATTTT; D: TRBD2; V: TRBV6-1; size: once; J: TRBJ2-3
CDR3: CATSRRTGVETQYF; DNA: TGTGCCACCAGCAGACGAACAGGGGTGGAGACCCAGTACTTC; D: TRBD1; V: TRBV15; size: -; J: TRBJ2-5
CDR3: CASSYSGQVRRYSNQPQHF; DNA: TGTGCCAGCAGTTACTCGGGACAGGTTAGGAGGTATAGCAATCAGCCCCAGCATTTT; D: TRBD1; V: TRBV6-2/TRBV6-3; size: once; J: TRBJ1-5